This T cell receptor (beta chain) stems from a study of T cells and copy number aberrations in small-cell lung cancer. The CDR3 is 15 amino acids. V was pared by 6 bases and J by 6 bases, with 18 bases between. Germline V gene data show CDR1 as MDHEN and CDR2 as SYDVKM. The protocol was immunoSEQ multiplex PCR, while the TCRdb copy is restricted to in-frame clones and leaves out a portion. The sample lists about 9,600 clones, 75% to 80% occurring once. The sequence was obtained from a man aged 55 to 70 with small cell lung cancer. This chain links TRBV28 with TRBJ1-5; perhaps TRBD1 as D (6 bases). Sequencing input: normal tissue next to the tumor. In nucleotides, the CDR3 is TGTGCCAGCAGCTTGACCCAGGGGAGGGGTCAGCCCCAGCATTTT. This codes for CASSLTQGRGQPQHF.